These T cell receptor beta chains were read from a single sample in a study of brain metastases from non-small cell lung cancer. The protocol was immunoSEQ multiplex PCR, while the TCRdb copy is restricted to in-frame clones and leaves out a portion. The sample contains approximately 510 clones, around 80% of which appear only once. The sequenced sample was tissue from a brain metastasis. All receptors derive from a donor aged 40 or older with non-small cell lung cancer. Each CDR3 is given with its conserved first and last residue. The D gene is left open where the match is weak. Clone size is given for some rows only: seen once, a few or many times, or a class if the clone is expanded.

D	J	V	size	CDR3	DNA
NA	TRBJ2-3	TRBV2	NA	CASSVGLDGVLTDTQYF	TGTGCCAGCAGTGTAGGACTGGACGGGGTCCTCACAGATACGCAGTATTTT
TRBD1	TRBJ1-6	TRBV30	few	CAWSTGRHSPLHF	TGTGCCTGGTCGACAGGGAGGCATTCACCCCTCCACTTT
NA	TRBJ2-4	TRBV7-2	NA	CASSSSVFGQIGDIQYF	TGTGCCAGCAGCTCCTCTGTGTTTGGGCAAATAGGGGACATTCAGTACTTC
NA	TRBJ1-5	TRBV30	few	CAWSTQRNQPQHF	TGTGCCTGGAGTACACAGCGTAATCAGCCCCAGCATTTT
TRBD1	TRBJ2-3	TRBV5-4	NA	CASSLDRGADTQYF	TGTGCCAGCAGCTTGGACAGGGGCGCAGATACGCAGTATTTT
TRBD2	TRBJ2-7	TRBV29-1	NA	CSVGGGYGEQYF	TGCAGCGTCGGCGGGGGGTATGGTGAGCAGTACTTT
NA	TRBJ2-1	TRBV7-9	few	CASSLVRHNEQFF	TGTGCCAGCAGCTTAGTGCGGCACAATGAGCAGTTCTTC
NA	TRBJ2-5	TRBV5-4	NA	CASSPTVYQETQYF	TGTGCCAGCAGCCCTACGGTATATCAAGAGACCCAGTACTTC
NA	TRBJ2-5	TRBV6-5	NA	CASSHRTAQETQYF	TGTGCCAGCAGCCATCGGACAGCACAAGAGACCCAGTACTTC
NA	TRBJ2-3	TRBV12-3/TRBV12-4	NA	CASSSWEDTQYF	TGTGCCAGCAGTTCCTGGGAGGATACGCAGTATTTT
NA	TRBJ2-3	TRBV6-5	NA	CVSSYSVSGSNQPQYF	TGTGTCAGCAGTTACTCTGTATCAGGGAGCAATCAGCCCCAGTATTTT
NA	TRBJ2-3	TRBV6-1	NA	CASSEAPGSTDTQYF	TGTGCCAGCAGTGAAGCTCCTGGGAGCACAGATACGCAGTATTTT
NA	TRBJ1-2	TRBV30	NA	CAWNFPAGYTF	TGTGCCTGGAATTTCCCGGCGGGCTATACCTTC
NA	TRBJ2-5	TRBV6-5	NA	CAIRIEGRETQYF	TGTGCCATCCGGATAGAGGGGCGGGAGACCCAGTACTTC
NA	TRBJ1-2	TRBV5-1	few	CASSRNRDGYTF	TGCGCCAGCAGCAGAAACAGGGATGGCTACACCTTC
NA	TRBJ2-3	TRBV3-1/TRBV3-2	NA	CASSQDGLRDTQYF	TGTGCCAGCAGCCAAGATGGACTCCGCGATACGCAGTATTTT
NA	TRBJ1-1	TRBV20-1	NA	CSASSSNTEAFF	TGCAGTGCTAGTAGTTCGAACACTGAAGCTTTCTTT
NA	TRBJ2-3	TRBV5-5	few	CASSLGAGADTQYF	TGTGCCAGCAGCTTGGGGGCAGGCGCAGATACGCAGTATTTT
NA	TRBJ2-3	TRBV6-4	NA	CASSDGGTQYF	TGTGCCAGCAGTGACGGGGGGACGCAGTATTTT
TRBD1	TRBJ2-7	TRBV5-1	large	CASSFSGGDYEQYF	TGCGCCAGCAGCTTTTCAGGGGGAGACTACGAGCAGTACTTC
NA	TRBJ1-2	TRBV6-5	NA	CASRDVGRGLYGYTF	TGTGCCAGCAGGGACGTGGGGCGGGGCCTCTATGGCTACACCTTT
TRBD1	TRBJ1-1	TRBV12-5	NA	CVSGAGQGGYAEAFF	TGTGTTAGTGGTGCAGGACAGGGAGGATACGCTGAAGCTTTCTTT
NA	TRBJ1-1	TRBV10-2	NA	CASSGSGNTEAFF	TGCGCCAGCAGTGGTTCAGGGAACACTGAAGCTTTCTTT
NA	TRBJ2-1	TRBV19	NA	CASSTSAYNEQFF	TGTGCCAGTAGTACGTCAGCTTACAATGAGCAGTTCTTC
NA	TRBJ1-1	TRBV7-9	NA	CASSLGRTGSTEAFF	TGTGCCAGCAGCTTGGGGAGAACAGGGAGTACTGAAGCTTTCTTT
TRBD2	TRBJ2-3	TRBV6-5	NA	CASRSAGGPMDTQYF	TGTGCCAGCAGGTCAGCGGGGGGCCCGATGGATACGCAGTATTTT
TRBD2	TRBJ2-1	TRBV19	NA	CASGVAGGQRFF	TGTGCCAGCGGAGTAGCGGGGGGACAGCGGTTCTTC
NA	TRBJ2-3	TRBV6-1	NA	CASSAVRRGPSRDTQYF	TGTGCCAGCAGTGCAGTACGACGAGGTCCATCACGAGATACGCAGTATTTT
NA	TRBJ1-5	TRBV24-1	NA	CATSDAQHQPQHF	TGTGCCACCAGTGATGCTCAGCACCAGCCCCAGCATTTT
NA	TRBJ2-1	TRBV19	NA	CASSIGIYEQFF	TGTGCCAGTAGTATAGGGATCTATGAGCAGTTCTTC
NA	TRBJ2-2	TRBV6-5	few	CASRPGAENTGELFF	TGTGCCAGCAGGCCAGGGGCCGAGAACACCGGGGAGCTGTTTTTT
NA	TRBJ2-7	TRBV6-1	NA	CTSSDQAGGHRDEQYF	TGTACCAGCAGTGACCAAGCTGGGGGTCATAGGGACGAGCAGTACTTC
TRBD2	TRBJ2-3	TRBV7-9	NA	CASSPTSGGADTQYF	TGTGCCAGCAGCCCGACTAGCGGGGGGGCAGATACGCAGTATTTT
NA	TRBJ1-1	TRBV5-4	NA	CASSGGRNTEAFF	TGTGCCAGCAGCGGGGGTCGAAACACTGAAGCTTTCTTT
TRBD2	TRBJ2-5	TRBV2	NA	CASSELAGSQETQYF	TGTGCCAGCAGTGAACTAGCGGGTTCCCAAGAGACCCAGTACTTC
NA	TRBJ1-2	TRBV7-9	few	CASSLAGELYGYTF	TGTGCCAGCAGCTTAGCGGGGGAACTCTATGGCTACACCTTC
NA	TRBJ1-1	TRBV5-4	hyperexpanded	CASSPKGGPNTEAFF	TGTGCCAGCAGCCCTAAGGGGGGGCCGAACACTGAAGCTTTCTTT
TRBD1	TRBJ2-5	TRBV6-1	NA	CASSSRQGRQETQYF	TGTGCCAGCAGTTCCCGACAGGGGCGCCAAGAGACCCAGTACTTC
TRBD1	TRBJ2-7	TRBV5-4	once	CASSPDRVSYEQYF	TGTGCCAGCAGTCCGGACAGGGTTTCCTACGAGCAGTACTTC
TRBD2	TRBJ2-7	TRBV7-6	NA	CASSLALGGIYEQYF	TGTGCCAGCAGCTTAGCGCTCGGGGGGATCTACGAGCAGTACTTC
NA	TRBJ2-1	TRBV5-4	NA	CASSSGTRNEQFF	TGTGCCAGCAGCTCCGGGACTCGTAATGAGCAGTTCTTC
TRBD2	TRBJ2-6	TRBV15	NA	CATSFLKPGLAGGGSGANVLTF	TGTGCCACCAGCTTTCTTAAGCCGGGACTAGCGGGGGGAGGCTCTGGGGCCAACGTCCTGACTTTC
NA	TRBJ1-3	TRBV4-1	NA	CASSQDRGSENTIYF	TGCGCCAGCAGCCAAGATCGGGGCTCTGAAAACACCATATATTTT
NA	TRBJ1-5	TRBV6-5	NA	CASSYSVSGSNQPQHF	TGTGCCAGCAGTTACTCTGTATCAGGGAGCAATCAGCCCCAGCATTTT
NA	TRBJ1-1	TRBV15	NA	CATSRGWSTEAFF	TGTGCCACCAGCAGGGGGTGGAGCACTGAAGCTTTCTTT
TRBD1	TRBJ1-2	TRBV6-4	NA	CASSRDRGYGYTF	TGTGCCAGCAGTCGGGACAGGGGCTATGGCTACACCTTC
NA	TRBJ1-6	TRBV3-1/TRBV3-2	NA	CASSQRQPPLHF	TGTGCCAGCAGCCAAAGACAGCCACCCCTCCACTTT
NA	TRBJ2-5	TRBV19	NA	CASSINLGGGTETQYF	TGTGCCAGTAGTATAAATCTTGGAGGGGGTACAGAGACCCAGTACTTC
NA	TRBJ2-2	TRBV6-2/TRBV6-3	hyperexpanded	CASSYSTGELFF	TGTGCCAGCAGTTACTCGACCGGGGAGCTGTTTTTT
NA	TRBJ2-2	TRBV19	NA	CASSMGGLGELFF	TGTGCCAGTAGTATGGGGGGGCTCGGGGAGCTGTTTTTT
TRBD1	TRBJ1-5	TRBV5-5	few	CASSPGQGFVQPQHF	TGTGCCAGCAGCCCGGGACAGGGGTTCGTTCAGCCCCAGCATTTT
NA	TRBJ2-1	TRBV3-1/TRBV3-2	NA	CASSLHLPSDNEQFF	TGTGCCAGCAGCTTGCATCTTCCCTCCGACAATGAGCAGTTCTTC
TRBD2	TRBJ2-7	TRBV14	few	CASSQDSGVPHEQYF	TGTGCCAGCAGCCAAGACAGCGGGGTCCCCCACGAGCAGTACTTC
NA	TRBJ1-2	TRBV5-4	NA	CASSLWQGSYGYTF	TGTGCCAGCAGCTTGTGGCAAGGGTCCTATGGCTACACCTTC
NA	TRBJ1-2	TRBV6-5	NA	CASSLRQPGYGYTF	TGTGCCAGCAGTTTAAGACAACCAGGCTATGGCTACACCTTC
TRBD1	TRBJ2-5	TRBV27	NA	CASGRDRGLETQYF	TGTGCCAGCGGCCGGGACAGGGGGTTGGAGACCCAGTACTTC
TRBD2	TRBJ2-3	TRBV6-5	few	CASSYSGGGDSDTQYF	TGTGCCAGCAGTTACTCGGGCGGGGGGGATTCCGATACGCAGTATTTT
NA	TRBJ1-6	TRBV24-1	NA	CATTSLGGNYNSPLHF	TGTGCCACCACAAGTTTGGGGGGCAACTATAATTCACCCCTCCACTTT